These 10 T cell receptor beta chains were sequenced from one sample in a study of beta chain features in type 1 diabetes. Expressed TCRB transcripts were sequenced because the isolated RNA had all been reverse transcribed beforehand. Measured with immunoSEQ multiplex PCR; TCRdb has only the in-frame clones, and not every one. In the table there are almost 350,000 clones, roughly 8% of which are singletons. The sample was central memory CD4+ T cells from blood. The receptors were sampled from a woman aged 18-35 years in good health.

In this sample, this clone turned up a few times. The chain employs TRBV14 and TRBJ2-2, with D perhaps TRBD2 (6 bases). The length of the CDR3 is 15 residues. CDR1 and CDR2 from the germline V gene are SGHDN and FVKESK. Trimming pared 0 bases from V and 4 bases from J, leaving 9 bases between. The CDR3 protein is CASSQEGRITGELFF. CDR3 DNA sequence: TGTGCCAGCAGCCAAGAAGGGAGGATCACCGGGGAGCTGTTTTTT.

This chain joins TRBV7-2 and TRBJ2-7; 8 bases are shared with TRBD2. With V trimmed by 4 bases and J by 3 bases, 5 bases remained unmatched. The CDR3 has 14 amino acids. The germline V gene encodes CDR1 SGHTA and CDR2 FQGNSA. CDR3 nucleotides: TGTGCCAGCAGCTCCTTAGCGGGAAGCTACGAGCAGTACTTC. Amino acids: CASSSLAGSYEQYF. Full variable domain (remainder filled in from reference TRBV7-2 and TRBJ2-7): GAGVSQSPSNKVTEKGKDVELRCDPISGHTALYWYRQSLGQGLEFLIYFQGNSAPDKSGLPSDRFSAERTGGSVSTLTIQRTQQEDSAVYLCASSSLAGSYEQYFGPGTRLTVT.

This clone appeared once. The J gene is TRBJ2-6, the V gene TRBV4-1; D is possibly TRBD1 (6 bases). The CDR3 is 17 residues long. V lost 2 bases and J lost 0, with 11 bases in between. Germline lookup yields CDR1 MGHRA and CDR2 YSYEKL. The DNA for the CDR3 is TGCGCCAGCAGCCAAAACCCACAGGGCTCTGGGGCCAACGTCCTGACTTTC. Residues: CASSQNPQGSGANVLTF.

In nucleotides, the CDR3 is TGTGCCAGCAGCTTAGCCTACCACGAGCAGTACTTC. This codes for CASSLAYHEQYF. The rearrangement links TRBV11-2 to TRBJ2-7, with no clear D. This CDR3 is built from 12 residues. V shed 1 base and J shed 5 bases, with 6 bases lying between them. Germline CDR1 SGHAT, CDR2 FQNNGV.

This clone was seen a few times. This CDR3 is CASSSSSGSSYNEQFF. The DNA of the CDR3 is TGTGCCAGCAGCAGTTCTAGCGGGAGCTCCTACAATGAGCAGTTCTTC. The chain links TRBV5-4 to TRBJ2-1; 10 bases match TRBD2. Germline V gene lookup returns CDR1 SGHNT and CDR2 YYREEE (reference sequence). The trim removed 4 bases at V and 0 bases at J, leaving 4 bases unmatched. CDR3 length: 16 amino acids.

The CDR3 bases are TGTGCCAGCAGCTTAGGCGGGACTAGCGAGAATACGCAGTATTTT. This translates into CASSLGGTSENTQYF. This chain connects TRBV7-2 to TRBJ2-3; 10 positions agree with TRBD2. Germline lookup yields CDR1 SGHTA and CDR2 FQGNSA. There are 15 residues in the CDR3. V shed 1 base, J shed 7 bases, and the junction held 5 bases outside the gene matches.

The sample holds a few counts of this clone. The chain recombines TRBV28 with TRBJ2-1, with 8 bases aligning to TRBD2. There are 17 residues in the CDR3. The germline V gene encodes CDR1 MDHEN and CDR2 SYDVKM. Trimming at V came to 5 bases and at J to 4 bases, leaving 13 bases not matched to a gene. DNA of the CDR3: TGTGCCAGCAGTACCCGCTCCGTCAGCGGGGGTTACAATGAGCAGTTCTTC. Translated, it gives CASSTRSVSGGYNEQFF.

This clone showed up just a few times. The chain uses TRBV19 and TRBJ2-7; D unresolved. Trimming stripped 2 bases from V and 3 bases from J, with 8 bases between. The CDR3 totals 13 residues. CDR1 is LNHDA, CDR2 SQIVND, per germline (reference sequence). CDR3 bases: TGTGCCAGTAGTATACAGCGATACTACGAGCAGTACTTC. Its translation: CASSIQRYYEQYF. Full variable domain (missing parts from reference TRBV19 and TRBJ2-7): DGGITQSPKYLFRKEGQNVTLSCEQNLNHDAMYWYRQDPGQGLRLIYYSQIVNDFQKGDIAEGYSVSREKKESFPLTVTSAQKNPTAFYLCASSIQRYYEQYFGPGTRLTVT.

This clone was picked up a small number of times. The chain couples TRBV11-2 to TRBJ1-2; D is uncertain. This CDR3 comprises 14 residues. V lost 1 base to trimming and J lost 8 bases, with 14 bases between them. Germline V gene data show CDR1 as SGHAT and CDR2 as FQNNGV. The CDR3 DNA is TGTGCCAGCAGCTTAGCCCCCGCTTCGGGGGGCTACACCTTC. This encodes CASSLAPASGGYTF.

CDR3 sequence reads: CASSQAVAGSSYEQYF. The CDR3, as DNA: TGCGCCAGCAGCCAAGCCGTAGCGGGGAGCTCCTACGAGCAGTACTTC. The gene calls are TRBV4-3 and TRBJ2-7; the match to TRBD2 covers 8 bases. The germline gives CDR1 LGHNA, CDR2 YSLEER. V shed 1 base and J 0 bases; nucleotides not matched to a gene: 5. This CDR3 has 16 amino acids.